This note documents a single T cell receptor beta chain sequence. In the authors' workflow: Counts of nucleated cells, estimated from reference gene primer amplification, were obtained. Sequencing was performed with immunoSEQ multiplex PCR; in TCRdb, only in-frame clones are kept and a portion is missing. Clonal size and the V and J genes are those of that table, whereas D and trimming came from the DNA. Seen here are approximately 170,000 clones, less than 90% observed once, and the top ten hold 11%. The entry originates in a study of blood T cell repertoires in COVID-19. Study context: Collection of acute and convalescent COVID-19 samples took place in the United States, Italy and Spain. In each case, the material was cDNA or gDNA derived from T cells, B-cell-depleted T cells, or PBMCs.

The length of the CDR3 is 18 residues. Germline V gene data show CDR1 as KGHSH and CDR2 as LQKENI. V lost 1 base, J lost 1 base, and 11 bases stayed unmatched. This chain joins TRBV18 and TRBJ1-1; 8 bases fit TRBD1. The sample was peripheral blood. The receptor was derived from a woman aged 60 to 75 with COVID-19, enrolled during active disease. CDR3 nucleotide sequence: TGTGCCAGCTCACCACTCGATACCAGGGGGCGAGGGAACACTGAAGCTTTCTTT. Its translation: CASSPLDTRGRGNTEAFF.